The clone carrying this T cell receptor (beta chain) was counted at least ten times. Its target is not known. TCRdb used MiXCR to reprocess the 5' RACE reads, holding one entry per CDR3 protein. This sample has about 120,000 distinct CDR3 sequences, with roughly an eighth found just once. The data were obtained in a study of CD8 T cells in ankylosing spondylitis. Study-level results: Relatively scarce in peripheral blood, disease-linked clones were CD8+.

V dropped 9 bases and J dropped 0; count of bases not matched to a gene: 8. Germline V CDR1 and CDR2: SGHTA, FQGNSA. This CDR3 has 15 amino acids. The specimen sequenced was blood, either unsorted or a sorted T cell fraction (not recorded which). The rearrangement links TRBV7-2 to TRBJ2-1, with 7 bases that match TRBD1. This receptor was taken from a female donor with ankylosing spondylitis or in good health (not recorded which). CDR3 DNA sequence: TGTGCCAGTGGGTCACAGGGGAGCTCCTACAATGAGCAGTTCTTC. Its translation is CASGSQGSSYNEQFF.